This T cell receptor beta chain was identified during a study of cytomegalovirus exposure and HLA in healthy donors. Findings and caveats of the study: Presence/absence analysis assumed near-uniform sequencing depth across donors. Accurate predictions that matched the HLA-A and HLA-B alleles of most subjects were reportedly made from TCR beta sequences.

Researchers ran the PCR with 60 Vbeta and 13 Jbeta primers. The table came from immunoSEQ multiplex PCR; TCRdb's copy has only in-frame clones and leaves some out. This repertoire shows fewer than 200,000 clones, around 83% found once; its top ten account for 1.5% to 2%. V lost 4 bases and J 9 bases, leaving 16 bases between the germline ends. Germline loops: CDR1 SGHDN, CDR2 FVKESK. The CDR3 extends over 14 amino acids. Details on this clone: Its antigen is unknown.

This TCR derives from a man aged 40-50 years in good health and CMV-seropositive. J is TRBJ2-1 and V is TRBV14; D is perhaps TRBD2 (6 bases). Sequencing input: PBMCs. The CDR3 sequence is CASSLKAEGSEQFF. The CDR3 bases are TGTGCCAGCAGCCTAAAGGCGGAGGGTAGTGAGCAGTTCTTC.